The 32 T cell receptor beta chains below all came from one sample that was sequenced in a study of blood T cell repertoires in COVID-19. TCRdb keeps only in-frame clones here, not all; method: immunoSEQ multiplex PCR. This sample has approximately 440,000 clones, with 87% found just once. Sequencing was done on a sample of PBMCs or T cells enriched from blood (not recorded which). The receptors were gathered from a young woman who had recovered from COVID-19.

The chain uses TRBV3-1 (or the pseudogene TRBV3-2) and TRBJ1-1; D unresolved. V shed 2 bases and J shed 3 bases, with 13 bases lying between them. This CDR3 comprises 15 residues. Germline loops: CDR1 LGHDT, CDR2 YNNKEL (reference sequence). CDR3 DNA sequence: TGTGCCAGCAGCCAATTCGGGGTAATCGACACTGAAGCTTTCTTT. The encoded protein is CASSQFGVIDTEAFF.

Comment on this clone: At one boundary the junction diverges from the germline segment, which might be a read error. The chain recombines TRBV30 with TRBJ1-3; perhaps TRBD1 as D (5 bases). CDR1 and CDR2 from the germline V gene are GTSNPN and SVGIG (reference sequence). CDR3 size: 12 residues. The DNA of the CDR3 is TGTGCCTGGAGTATGGAGACAGTTCTACACACCTTT. Its translation is CAWSMETVLHTF.

V gene TRBV5-4 combines with J gene TRBJ2-7; possibly TRBD1 for D (6 bases). The CDR3 totals 14 residues. Trimming took off 5 bases at V and 5 bases at J, with 17 bases between the two ends. In germline, CDR1 is SGHNT, CDR2 YYREEE (reference sequence). The CDR3 is CASSPGGQSNEQYF. DNA of the CDR3: TGTGCCAGCAGTCCAGGAGGACAGAGCAACGAGCAGTACTTC.

V is TRBV5-4 and J is TRBJ2-7; 7 nucleotides agree with TRBD1. Per the germline V gene, CDR1 is SGHNT and CDR2 is YYREEE (reference sequence). This CDR3 has 15 amino acids. V gave up 0 bases and J gave up 6 bases; unmatched junction bases: 9. CDR3 DNA: TGTGCCAGCAGCTTGGCTGGGCAGGGGGATGTCGAGCAGTACTTC. Its protein is CASSLAGQGDVEQYF.

This clone was recorded once. The chain recombines TRBV7-9 with TRBJ2-2, with TRBD1 matching over 7 bases. The length of the CDR3 is 14 residues. Germline V gene data show CDR1 as SEHNR and CDR2 as FQNEAQ (reference sequence). Unmatched junction bases numbered 5, after V lost 5 bases and J lost 5 bases. For the CDR3, the DNA is TGTGCCAGCAGCGTGACAGGGTGGACCGGGGAGCTGTTTTTT. Translation: CASSVTGWTGELFF.

This chain joins TRBV7-9 and TRBJ2-2, with D maybe TRBD2 (6 bases). Germline V gene sequence: CDR1 SEHNR, CDR2 FQNEAQ (reference sequence). V shed 1 base and J shed 6 bases, with 9 bases lying between them. The CDR3 sequence is 14 residues long. This CDR3 reads CASSLGLVAGELFF. CDR3 DNA sequence: TGTGCCAGCAGCTTAGGACTAGTGGCCGGGGAGCTGTTTTTT.

The chain links TRBV19 to TRBJ1-1; 8 bases align to TRBD1. The CDR3 sequence is 14 residues long. Trimming took 8 bases from V and 3 from J; bases not matched to a gene: 8. Germline V gene sequence: CDR1 LNHDA, CDR2 SQIVND (reference sequence). CDR3 region: CASFSDRGDTEAFF. As DNA, the CDR3 is TGTGCCAGTTTCTCCGACAGGGGTGACACTGAAGCTTTCTTT.

The chain is built from TRBV28 and TRBJ2-7, with a tentative D call TRBD2 (6 bases). The CDR3 consists of 13 residues. Trimming took 8 bases from V and 3 from J, leaving 14 bases between them. Looked up from germline, CDR1 is MDHEN and CDR2 is SYDVKM. As DNA, the CDR3 is TGTGCCAGCTGGGACGGAGGGGACTACGAGCAGTACTTC. This encodes CASWDGGDYEQYF.

CDR3 amino acids: CASSQEGGPSNQPQHF. CDR3 in DNA: TGCGCCAGCAGCCAAGAGGGGGGGCCGAGCAATCAGCCCCAGCATTTT. The chain links TRBV4-1 to TRBJ1-5; weak D call: TRBD1 (6 bases). Germline lookup yields CDR1 MGHRA and CDR2 YSYEKL. V shed 0 bases and J shed 1 base, with 10 bases lying between them. The CDR3 contains 16 residues.

This chain links TRBV12-3 or TRBV12-4 with TRBJ2-7; a weak D match, TRBD1 (6 bases). V lost 11 bases, J lost 6 bases, and 20 bases lay in between. The CDR3 length is 13 residues. The CDR3 region has the DNA TGTGCCTCCCAATTGGCAGGGGTAGGCGAGCAGTACTTC. Residues: CASQLAGVGEQYF.

This clone was detected a few times. The genes are TRBV10-3 and TRBJ1-3; D might be TRBD1 (5 bases). Germline values: CDR1 ENHRY, CDR2 SYGVKD. The CDR3 totals 15 residues. V was shortened by 0 bases and J by 2 bases, with 8 bases between the two germline ends. CDR3 residues: CAISESGGAGNTIYF. The CDR3 nucleotides are TGTGCCATCAGTGAGTCGGGGGGAGCTGGAAACACCATATATTTT.

This sequence joins TRBV28 and TRBJ2-3, with 9 bases aligning to TRBD2. This CDR3 comprises 15 residues. Germline V gives CDR1 MDHEN, CDR2 SYDVKM. Losses at the gene ends were 7 bases for V and 5 bases for J; bases not matched to a gene: 10. The CDR3 is CASNPSAGGKDTQYF. Written as DNA, the CDR3 is TGTGCCAGCAACCCCTCGGCGGGGGGGAAAGATACGCAGTATTTT.

This sequence joins TRBV11-2 and TRBJ1-6; D ambiguous. CDR3 length: 12 amino acids. Germline lookup yields CDR1 SGHAT and CDR2 FQNNGV. V was shortened by 5 bases and J by 8 bases, with 7 bases between the two germline ends. Here the CDR3 reads CASSPGDSPLHF. CDR3 in DNA: TGTGCCAGCAGCCCCGGTGATTCACCCCTCCACTTT.

The chain carries TRBV18 and TRBJ1-2, with 8 positions matching TRBD1. The CDR3 runs to 14 residues. The V and J ends lost 6 bases and 0 bases, in that order; junction bases with no gene match: 3. Germline V gene data show CDR1 as KGHSH and CDR2 as LQKENI. The CDR3 coding sequence is TGTGCCAGCTCCTCGGACAGGGCTAACTATGGCTACACCTTC. This gives the protein CASSSDRANYGYTF.

The chain combines TRBV6-4 with TRBJ2-5; D may be TRBD1 (6 bases). V lost 6 bases to trimming and J lost 5 bases, with 16 bases between them. The CDR3 consists of 14 residues. The germline gives CDR1 MRHNA, CDR2 SNTAGT. The CDR3 spells CASSTEGVQETQYF. Here the CDR3 DNA reads TGTGCCAGCAGCACTGAGGGGGTCCAGGAGACCCAGTACTTC.

The chain has TRBV12-5 and TRBJ1-2, with D perhaps matching TRBD1 (5 bases). This CDR3 has 16 residues. Germline V gene data show CDR1 as LGHNT and CDR2 as FRNRAP. With 3 bases removed from V and 5 bases from J, the gap between germline ends came to 19 bases. The CDR3 loop is CASGFRAGDPFYGYTF. CDR3 DNA sequence: TGTGCTAGTGGTTTCAGGGCGGGGGATCCCTTTTATGGCTACACCTTC.

The gene calls are TRBV3-1 (or the pseudogene TRBV3-2) and TRBJ1-3, with D maybe TRBD1 (6 bases). This CDR3 has 21 amino acids. Trimming took off 2 bases at V and 0 bases at J, with 26 bases between the two ends. Germline lookup yields CDR1 LGHDT and CDR2 YNNKEL (reference sequence). This CDR3 is CASSQQVLGTRWALSGNTIYF. Written as DNA, the CDR3 is TGTGCCAGCAGCCAACAAGTTTTAGGGACACGATGGGCTCTCTCTGGAAACACCATATATTTT.

This rearrangement joins TRBV5-1 to TRBJ1-2; perhaps TRBD1 as D (5 bases). Trimming left V 0 bases short and J 0 bases short, with 9 bases between. Germline lookup yields CDR1 SGHRS and CDR2 YFSETQ. The CDR3 is 15 residues long. The CDR3 loop reads CASSLEGLTNYGYTF. CDR3 DNA sequence: TGCGCCAGCAGCTTGGAGGGGCTAACTAACTATGGCTACACCTTC.

This chain links TRBV4-1 with TRBJ2-1; TRBD1 agrees at 8 bases. CDR1 and CDR2 (germline): MGHRA, YSYEKL. This CDR3 region has 14 residues. Germline trimming cut 2 bases from V and 9 bases from J; bases unmatched to any gene: 6. For the CDR3, the DNA is TGCGCCAGCAGCCAAATGGGCAGGGGGCCTGAGCAGTTCTTC. It encodes CASSQMGRGPEQFF.

The chain links TRBV6-5 to TRBJ2-7; D may be TRBD2 (6 bases). V was shortened by 7 bases and J by 6 bases, with 22 bases between the two germline ends. The CDR3 has 15 amino acids. The germline CDR1 and CDR2 sequences are MNHEY and SVGAGI. Here the CDR3 reads CASTLTAPAGGEQYF. Written as DNA, the CDR3 is TGTGCCAGCACCTTGACGGCTCCAGCCGGGGGCGAGCAGTACTTC.

J is TRBJ1-1 and V is TRBV6-5; maybe TRBD1 (6 bases). Trimming removed 6 bases at V and 4 bases at J, with 15 bases between. The CDR3 covers 14 residues. Germline V lookup: CDR1 MNHEY, CDR2 SVGAGI. The DNA of the CDR3 is TGTGCCAGCAGGGGGGTGAGAGGGGGCACTGAAGCTTTCTTT. It is translated as CASRGVRGGTEAFF.

V and J are TRBV5-5 and TRBJ1-2; no definite D call. Trimming shortened V by 3 bases and J by 1 base, and 13 bases separated the two germline ends. This CDR3 spans 15 amino acids. Per germline, CDR1 SGHKS and CDR2 YYEKEE (reference sequence). The CDR3 protein is CASSSHSDINYGYTF. The DNA for the CDR3 is TGTGCCAGCAGCTCCCACTCCGATATTAACTATGGCTACACCTTC.

V is TRBV9 and J is TRBJ2-3, with D hard to call. V lost 4 bases, J lost 3 bases, and 6 bases lay in between. Germline values: CDR1 SGDLS, CDR2 YYNGEE. The length of the CDR3 is 12 residues. The CDR3 DNA reads as TGTGCCAGCAGCCCTAGGACAGATACGCAGTATTTT. Translating it yields CASSPRTDTQYF.

The chain has TRBV7-3 and TRBJ2-7; D not certain. Germline lookup yields CDR1 SGHTA and CDR2 FQGTGA. This CDR3 is 14 amino acids long. Trimming removed 2 bases at V and 2 bases at J, with 10 bases between. CDR3 DNA: TGTGCCAGCAGCTTAGAGCCTAATACCTACGAGCAGTACTTC. Protein product: CASSLEPNTYEQYF.

V and J are TRBV9 and TRBJ1-5; D is possibly TRBD1 (5 bases). Looked up from germline, CDR1 is SGDLS and CDR2 is YYNGEE. The CDR3 spans 14 residues. Trimming removed 0 bases at V and 6 bases at J, with 10 bases between. CDR3 amino acids: CASSVAGNSQPQHF. CDR3 coding DNA: TGTGCCAGCAGCGTAGCAGGGAACAGTCAGCCCCAGCATTTT.

The genes are TRBV5-1 and TRBJ2-7, with unresolved D. CDR1 SGHRS and CDR2 YFSETQ come from the germline V gene. The length of the CDR3 is 14 residues. Trimming took 4 bases from V and 2 from J, leaving 13 bases between them. The chain's CDR3 is CASSVDTAPYEQYF. Here the CDR3 DNA reads TGCGCCAGCAGCGTTGACACGGCCCCCTACGAGCAGTACTTC. Variable domain in full (rest from reference TRBV5-1 and TRBJ2-7): KAGVTQTPRYLIKTRGQQVTLSCSPISGHRSVSWYQQTPGQGLQFLFEYFSETQRNKGNFPGRFSGRQFSNSRSEMNVSTLELGDSALYLCASSVDTAPYEQYFGPGTRLTVT.

The chain recombines TRBV24-1 with TRBJ2-3; D might be TRBD1 (6 bases). This CDR3 has 16 amino acids. The ends were cut back, 2 bases at V and 5 bases at J, with 16 bases in the middle. Germline CDR1 KGHDR, CDR2 SFDVKD. In DNA form, the CDR3 reads TGTGCCACCAGTGATTCCGGACAGCCGAATGGAGATACGCAGTATTTT. Translating gives CATSDSGQPNGDTQYF.

The chain couples TRBV9 to TRBJ2-5; 7 nucleotides match TRBD1. Per germline, CDR1 SGDLS and CDR2 YYNGEE. This CDR3 is built from 14 residues. Trimming took 4 bases from V and 5 from J; bases not matched to a gene: 8. CDR3: CASSRDSVRETQYF. Written as DNA, the CDR3 is TGTGCCAGCAGCCGGGACAGCGTGCGTGAGACCCAGTACTTC.

The J gene is TRBJ1-1, the V gene TRBV5-6, with D hard to call. V was clipped by 0 bases and J by 0 bases, with 6 bases between them. CDR1 is SGHDT and CDR2 is YYEEEE in the germline V gene. The CDR3 loop spans 14 amino acids. CDR3 region: CASSLDSLNTEAFF. DNA of the CDR3: TGTGCCAGCAGCTTGGACAGTCTGAACACTGAAGCTTTCTTT.

The chain has TRBV28 and TRBJ2-7; the D gene is possibly TRBD1 (6 bases). Germline V lookup: CDR1 MDHEN, CDR2 SYDVKM. The CDR3 is 15 amino acids. Trimming stripped 5 bases from V and 2 bases from J, with 16 bases between. The CDR3 reads CASSGRTDDPYEQYF. CDR3 bases: TGTGCCAGCAGTGGAAGGACAGACGATCCCTACGAGCAGTACTTC.

The V gene is TRBV28, the J gene TRBJ1-5, with TRBD1 matching 7 bases. This CDR3 contains 15 residues. After removal of 3 bases from V and 6 bases from J, the junction contained 8 bases not matched to a gene. Germline CDR1 and CDR2: MDHEN and SYDVKM. CDR3 amino acids: CASSFRQAGGQPQHF. In nucleotides, the CDR3 is TGTGCCAGCAGTTTCCGACAGGCAGGGGGTCAGCCCCAGCATTTT.

The chain recombines TRBV29-1 with TRBJ2-3; 11 nucleotides match TRBD2. The CDR3 totals 16 residues. The V gene's germline CDR1 is SQVTM and CDR2 ANQGSEA. The V gene end was trimmed by 5 bases and the J gene end by 2 bases; junction bases not matched to a gene: 9. The CDR3 DNA sequence: TGCAGCGTTACCCAGACTAGCGGGGATGTCACAGATACGCAGTATTTT. This sequence encodes CSVTQTSGDVTDTQYF.